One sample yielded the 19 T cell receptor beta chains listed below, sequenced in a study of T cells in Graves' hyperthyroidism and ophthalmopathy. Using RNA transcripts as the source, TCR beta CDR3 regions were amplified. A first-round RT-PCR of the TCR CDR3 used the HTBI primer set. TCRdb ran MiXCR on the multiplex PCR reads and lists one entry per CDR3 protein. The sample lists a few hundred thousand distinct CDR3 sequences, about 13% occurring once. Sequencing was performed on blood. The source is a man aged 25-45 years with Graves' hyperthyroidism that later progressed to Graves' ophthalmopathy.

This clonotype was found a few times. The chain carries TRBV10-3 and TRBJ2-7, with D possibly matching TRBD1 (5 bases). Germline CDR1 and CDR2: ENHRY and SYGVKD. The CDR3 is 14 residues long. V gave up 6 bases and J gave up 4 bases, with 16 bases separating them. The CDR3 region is CAISRVAAQYEQYF. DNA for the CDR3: TGTGCCATCAGCAGGGTGGCTGCACAATACGAGCAGTACTTC.

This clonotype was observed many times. CDR3 DNA sequence: TGTGCCAGCAGTCGACTAGCGCACTCCTACGAGCAGTACTTC. This gives the protein CASSRLAHSYEQYF. The chain has TRBV12-3 or TRBV12-4 and TRBJ2-7; 8 positions match TRBD2. CDR3 length: 14 amino acids. With V trimmed by 5 bases and J by 0 bases, 3 bases remained unmatched.

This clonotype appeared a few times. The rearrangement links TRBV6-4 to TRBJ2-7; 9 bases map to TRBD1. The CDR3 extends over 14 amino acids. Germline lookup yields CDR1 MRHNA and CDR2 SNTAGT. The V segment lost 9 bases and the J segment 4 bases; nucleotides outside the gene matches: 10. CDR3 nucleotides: TGTGCCAGTCTCTTACAGGGGGCCCTTTACGAGCAGTACTTC. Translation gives CASLLQGALYEQYF.

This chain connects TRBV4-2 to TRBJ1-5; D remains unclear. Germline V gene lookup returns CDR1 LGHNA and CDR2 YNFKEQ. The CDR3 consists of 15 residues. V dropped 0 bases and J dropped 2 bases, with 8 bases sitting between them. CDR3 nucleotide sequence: TGTGCCAGCAGCCAAGATTTGTCCCGCAATCAGCCCCAGCATTTT. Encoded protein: CASSQDLSRNQPQHF.

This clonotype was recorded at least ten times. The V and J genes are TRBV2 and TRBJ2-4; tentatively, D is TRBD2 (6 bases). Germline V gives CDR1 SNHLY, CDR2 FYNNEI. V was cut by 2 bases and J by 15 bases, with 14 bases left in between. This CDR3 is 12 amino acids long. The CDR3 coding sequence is TGTGCCAGCAGTGAACGGTCTAGCGTCTGGTACTTC. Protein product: CASSERSSVWYF.

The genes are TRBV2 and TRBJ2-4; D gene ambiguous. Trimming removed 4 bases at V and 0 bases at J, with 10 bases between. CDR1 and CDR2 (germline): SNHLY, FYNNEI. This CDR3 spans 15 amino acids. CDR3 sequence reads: CASSGVDSAKNIQYF. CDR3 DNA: TGTGCCAGCAGTGGAGTCGATTCAGCCAAAAACATTCAGTACTTC.

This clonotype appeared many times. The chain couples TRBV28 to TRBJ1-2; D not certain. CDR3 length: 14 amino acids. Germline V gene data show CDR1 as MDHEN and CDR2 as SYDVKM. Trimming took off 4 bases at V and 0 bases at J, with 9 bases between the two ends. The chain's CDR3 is CASSSGSTNYGYTF. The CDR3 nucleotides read TGTGCCAGCAGTTCCGGGAGTACTAACTATGGCTACACCTTC.

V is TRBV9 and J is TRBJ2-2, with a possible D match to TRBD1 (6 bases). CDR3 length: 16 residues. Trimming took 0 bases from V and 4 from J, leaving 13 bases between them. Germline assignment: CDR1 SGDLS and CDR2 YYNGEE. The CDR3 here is CASSVGQGRSTGELFF. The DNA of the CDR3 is TGTGCCAGCAGCGTAGGGCAGGGGAGAAGCACCGGGGAGCTGTTTTTT.

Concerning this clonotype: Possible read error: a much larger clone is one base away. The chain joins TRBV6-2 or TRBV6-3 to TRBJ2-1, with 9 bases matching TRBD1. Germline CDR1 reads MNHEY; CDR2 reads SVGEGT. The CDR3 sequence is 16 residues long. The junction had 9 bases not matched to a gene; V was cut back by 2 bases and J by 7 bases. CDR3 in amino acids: CASSYAGTGSPNEQFF. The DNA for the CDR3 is TGTGCCAGCAGTTACGCCGGGACAGGGTCACCAAATGAGCAGTTCTTC.

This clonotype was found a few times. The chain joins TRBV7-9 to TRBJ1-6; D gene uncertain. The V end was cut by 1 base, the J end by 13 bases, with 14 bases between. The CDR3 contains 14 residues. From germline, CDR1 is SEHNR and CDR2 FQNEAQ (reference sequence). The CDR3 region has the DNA TGTGCCAGCAGCTTAGAGGGATCCGGGCGGCCCCTCCACTTT. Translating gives CASSLEGSGRPLHF.

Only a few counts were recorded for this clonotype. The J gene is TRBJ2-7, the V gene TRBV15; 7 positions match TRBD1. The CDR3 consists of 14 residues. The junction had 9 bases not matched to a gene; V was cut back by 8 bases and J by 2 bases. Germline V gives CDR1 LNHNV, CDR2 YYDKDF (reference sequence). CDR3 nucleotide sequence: TGTGCCACCGGAAACCGACAGGGACCCTACGAGCAGTACTTC. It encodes CATGNRQGPYEQYF.

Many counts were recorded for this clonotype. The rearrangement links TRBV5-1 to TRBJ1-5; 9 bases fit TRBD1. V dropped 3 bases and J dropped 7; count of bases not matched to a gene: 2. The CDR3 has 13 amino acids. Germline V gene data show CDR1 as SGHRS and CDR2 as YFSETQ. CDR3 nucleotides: TGCGCCAGCAGCTCGGGACAGGGCCAGCCCCAGCATTTT. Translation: CASSSGQGQPQHF.

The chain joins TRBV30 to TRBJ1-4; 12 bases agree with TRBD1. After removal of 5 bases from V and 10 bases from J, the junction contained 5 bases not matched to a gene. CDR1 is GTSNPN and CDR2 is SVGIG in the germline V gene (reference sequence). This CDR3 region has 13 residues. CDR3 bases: TGTGCCTGGGGGGGACAGGGGGCGGGAAAACTGTTTTTT. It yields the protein CAWGGQGAGKLFF. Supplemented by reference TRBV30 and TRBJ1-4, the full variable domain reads SQTIHQWPATLVQPVGSPLSLECTVEGTSNPNLYWYRQAAGRGLQLLFYSVGIGQISSEVPQNLSASRPQDRQFILSSKKLLLSDSGFYLCAWGGQGAGKLFFGSGTQLSVL.

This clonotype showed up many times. CDR3: CASSLGAFGYGYTF. Written as DNA, the CDR3 is TGTGCCAGCAGTTTAGGGGCTTTCGGCTATGGCTACACCTTC. V usage is TRBV12-3 or TRBV12-4 and J usage is TRBJ1-2; the D is unclear. The CDR3 has 14 amino acids. Trimming took 1 base from V and 4 from J, leaving 10 bases between them.

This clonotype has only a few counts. The CDR3 loop reads CASSSIGTSGGARYNEQFF. The DNA for the CDR3 is TGCGCCAGCAGCTCCATCGGGACTAGCGGGGGGGCAAGGTACAATGAGCAGTTCTTC. The chain employs TRBV5-1 and TRBJ2-1, with TRBD2 matching over 16 bases. CDR1 is SGHRS, CDR2 YFSETQ, per germline. V trimming: 3 bases; J trimming: 4 bases; junction bases outside the gene matches: 10. The CDR3 has 19 residues.

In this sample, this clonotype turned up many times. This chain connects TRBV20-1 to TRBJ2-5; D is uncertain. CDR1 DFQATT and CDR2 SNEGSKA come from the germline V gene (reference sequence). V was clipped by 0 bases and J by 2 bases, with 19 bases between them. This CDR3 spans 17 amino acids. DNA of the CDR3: TGCAGTGCTAGAGATCTCTGGGCGGACGAGACGCAAGAGACCCAGTACTTC. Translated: CSARDLWADETQETQYF.

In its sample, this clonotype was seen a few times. This CDR3 is CASSPGTVHTDTQYF. CDR3 nucleotides: TGTGCCAGCAGCCCCGGGACAGTACACACAGATACGCAGTATTTT. J is TRBJ2-3 and V is TRBV14; the match to TRBD1 covers 7 bases. CDR3 length: 15 amino acids. The trim removed 4 bases at V and 2 bases at J, leaving 6 bases unmatched. In germline, CDR1 is SGHDN, CDR2 FVKESK.

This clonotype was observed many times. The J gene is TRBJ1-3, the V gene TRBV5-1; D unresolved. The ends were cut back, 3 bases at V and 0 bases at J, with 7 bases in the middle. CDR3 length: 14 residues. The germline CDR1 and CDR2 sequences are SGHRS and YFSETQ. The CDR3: CASSSGSSGNTIYF. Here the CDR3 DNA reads TGCGCCAGCAGCTCCGGCAGCTCTGGAAACACCATATATTTT.

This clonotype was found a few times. CDR3 DNA: TGTGCCAGCTCACCGGAGACAGGGAGATATGGCTACACCTTC. Its protein is CASSPETGRYGYTF. The chain has TRBV18 and TRBJ1-2; TRBD1 aligns across 7 bases. The junction had 6 bases not matched to a gene; V was cut back by 3 bases and J by 5 bases. The CDR3 covers 14 residues. In germline, CDR1 is KGHSH, CDR2 LQKENI. Drawing the rest from reference TRBV18 and TRBJ1-2, the complete variable domain is NAGVMQNPRHLVRRRGQEARLRCSPMKGHSHVYWYRQLPEEGLKFMVYLQKENIIDESGMPKERFSAEFPKEGPSILRIQQVVRGDSAAYFCASSPETGRYGYTFGSGTRLTVV.